There are many counts of the clone carrying this T cell receptor beta chain. Its antigen is not identified. TCRdb reanalysed the RT-PCR reads using MiXCR and keeps one entry per CDR3 protein. The table includes hundreds of thousands of distinct CDR3 sequences, roughly 9.7% detected once. These data belong to a study of response to subunit inactivated influenza vaccine. Trimming pared 3 bases from V and 6 bases from J, leaving 6 bases between. The CDR3 length is 11 residues. Germline values: CDR1 SEHNR, CDR2 FQNEAQ (reference sequence). Findings and limits, study-wide: After each seasonal influenza vaccination, few new T cells are recruited, the authors suggested.

The clonotype comes from a man aged 50-59 years who received an inactivated influenza vaccine. This sample comprised PBMCs from blood, obtained roughly 45 days after vaccination. V and J are TRBV7-9 and TRBJ2-7; D uncertain. The CDR3 coding sequence is TGTGCCAGCAGCTTCCTCCGCGAGCAGTACTTC. Translated: CASSFLREQYF.